The 29 T cell receptor beta chains listed next were all sequenced from one sample in a study of T-cell memory formation after mild COVID-19. TCRdb analysed the 5' RACE reads with MiXCR anew, one entry per CDR3 protein. The repertoire consists of hundreds of thousands of distinct CDR3 sequences, with about 15% occurring once and the leading ten covering roughly 22%. Sequencing was done on a sample of PBMCs or a T cell subset sorted from them (not recorded which). These receptors came from a young man who had mild COVID-19 (a few samples of this study predate the infection). Cell type and time point are not known.

This clonotype was counted many times. The V gene is TRBV5-1, the J gene TRBJ2-1; D not certain. The germline V and J ends were trimmed by 0 bases and 6 bases, with 13 bases remaining between them. This CDR3 comprises 15 residues. Germline V gene lookup returns CDR1 SGHRS and CDR2 YFSETQ. The chain's CDR3 is CASSLEVLTANEQFF. The CDR3 nucleotides read TGCGCCAGCAGCTTGGAGGTATTGACGGCCAATGAGCAGTTCTTC.

This clonotype was seen a few times. The V and J genes are TRBV2 and TRBJ2-3; TRBD2 might be the D (5 bases). Per germline, CDR1 SNHLY and CDR2 FYNNEI. V was clipped by 11 bases and J by 2 bases, with 17 bases between them. This CDR3 has 14 amino acids. The CDR3 DNA reads TGTGCCTCTAGGAGGATGGACTTCACAGATACGCAGTATTTT. Translation: CASRRMDFTDTQYF. The full variable domain, with the rest looked up from reference TRBV2 and TRBJ2-3, is EPEVTQTPSHQVTQMGQEVILRCVPISNHLYFYWYRQILGQKVEFLVSFYNNEISEKSEIFDDQFSVERPDGSNFTLKIRSTKLEDSAMYFCASRRMDFTDTQYFGPGTRLTVL.

The chain employs TRBV19 and TRBJ1-2; 7 nucleotides line up with TRBD1. CDR3 size: 14 residues. The germline V gene encodes CDR1 LNHDA and CDR2 SQIVND (reference sequence). The junction had 10 bases not matched to a gene; V was cut back by 7 bases and J by 5 bases. CDR3 protein: CASTERQGLYGYTF. CDR3 DNA: TGTGCCAGTACCGAACGACAGGGTTTGTATGGCTACACCTTC.

V and J are TRBV4-2 and TRBJ1-1; a weak D match, TRBD1 (5 bases). V was clipped by 4 bases and J by 4 bases, with 19 bases between them. CDR3 length equals 16 residues. The germline V gene has CDR1 LGHNA and CDR2 YNFKEQ. CDR3 region: CASSPRGGGGTTEAFF. The CDR3 DNA follows: TGTGCCAGCAGCCCGCGGGGGGGTGGGGGAACCACTGAAGCTTTCTTT.

The J gene is TRBJ2-7, the V gene TRBV7-9, with D perhaps TRBD2 (6 bases). V shed 6 bases and J shed 6 bases, with 15 bases lying between them. The germline V gene encodes CDR1 SEHNR and CDR2 FQNEAQ (reference sequence). CDR3 length equals 13 residues. CDR3 nucleotides: TGTGCCAGCAGTTCGGAGGGGATCGGCGAGCAGTACGTC. Amino acid sequence: CASSSEGIGEQYV.

In this sample, this clonotype turned up many times. V and J are TRBV13 and TRBJ2-7; 7 bases agree with TRBD2. J gave up 0 bases and V 3 bases, and 11 bases lay outside the gene matches. Germline V gives CDR1 PRHDT, CDR2 FYEKMQ (reference sequence). CDR3 length: 17 residues. CDR3 DNA sequence: TGTGCCAGCAGCTTGTGGGGGGGGACGGCTAGCTCCTACGAGCAGTACTTC. Encoded protein: CASSLWGGTASSYEQYF. The full variable domain, completed using reference TRBV13 and TRBJ2-7, is AAGVIQSPRHLIKEKRETATLKCYPIPRHDTVYWYQQGPGQDPQFLISFYEKMQSDKGSIPDRFSAQQFSDYHSELNMSSLELGDSALYFCASSLWGGTASSYEQYFGPGTRLTVT.

This clonotype showed up many times. The chain couples TRBV29-1 to TRBJ2-7; D remains ambiguous. Trimming removed 3 bases at V and 4 bases at J, with 7 bases between. This CDR3 has 11 amino acids. The germline CDR1 and CDR2 sequences are SQVTM and ANQGSEA. CDR3 DNA sequence: TGCAGCGTTGAGACGGGTTACGAGCAGTACTTC. Its translation is CSVETGYEQYF.

This chain joins TRBV5-5 and TRBJ2-2; unclear D gene. The germline CDR1 and CDR2 sequences are SGHKS and YYEKEE (reference sequence). The length of the CDR3 is 14 residues. Trimming pared 4 bases from V and 6 bases from J, leaving 13 bases between. As DNA, the CDR3 is TGTGCCAGCAGCCCACCAGAAAGGGCCGGGGAGCTGTTTTTT. Residues: CASSPPERAGELFF. Supplemented by reference TRBV5-5 and TRBJ2-2, the full variable domain reads DAGVTQSPTHLIKTRGQQVTLRCSPISGHKSVSWYQQVLGQGPQFIFQYYEKEERGRGNFPDRFSARQFPNYSSELNVNALLLGDSALYLCASSPPERAGELFFGEGSRLTVL.

In this sample, this clonotype turned up a few times. One junction end does not reproduce the germline sequence, and a read error may be involved. The J gene is TRBJ1-4, the V gene TRBV7-7; perhaps TRBD1 as D (6 bases). Germline V gives CDR1 SSHAT, CDR2 FNYEAQ (reference sequence). The CDR3 extends over 15 amino acids. The DNA of the CDR3 is TGTGCTAGCAGCCCTGGACAGACAACTAATGAAAAACTGTTTTTT. Residues: CASSPGQTTNEKLFF.

The V and J genes are TRBV5-1 and TRBJ2-1, with 12 positions matching TRBD2. This CDR3 region has 16 residues. Germline CDR1 reads SGHRS; CDR2 reads YFSETQ. V shed 4 bases and J 8 bases; nucleotides not matched to a gene: 10. The CDR3 nucleotides read TGCGCCAGCAGCAGGGGAGCTAGCGGGGGGGCCCATGAGCAGTTCTTC. It encodes CASSRGASGGAHEQFF.

This clonotype was counted at least ten times. This chain joins TRBV10-3 and TRBJ1-1; D gene unclear. V gave up 6 bases and J gave up 1 base, with 6 bases separating them. Germline CDR1 reads ENHRY; CDR2 reads SYGVKD. This CDR3 has 12 amino acids. The CDR3 bases are TGTGCCATCAGACAGAGGAACACTGAAGCTTTCTTT. Protein sequence: CAIRQRNTEAFF.

This clonotype came up a few times. The V gene is TRBV7-2, the J gene TRBJ2-5; no firm D call. V lost 6 bases to trimming and J lost 8 bases, with 16 bases between them. Germline CDR1 reads SGHTA; CDR2 reads FQGNSA. The CDR3 is made up of 13 amino acids. CDR3 residues: CASRPRLQHTQYF. CDR3 bases: TGTGCCAGCAGGCCTCGACTCCAGCACACCCAGTACTTC.

This chain joins TRBV5-5 and TRBJ2-1; D possibly corresponds to TRBD2 (6 bases). Trimming removed 5 bases at V and 4 bases at J, with 16 bases between. CDR1 SGHKS and CDR2 YYEKEE come from the germline V gene (reference sequence). CDR3 size: 15 residues. DNA of the CDR3: TGTGCCAGCAGATTTGTCGCGGGAAAATACAATGAGCAGTTCTTC. Its translation is CASRFVAGKYNEQFF.

This clonotype was detected a few times. In DNA form, the CDR3 reads TGCGCCAGCAGCCAAAGGGAAGGTCCGGGCGATGAGCAGTTCTTC. Translated, it gives CASSQREGPGDEQFF. The rearrangement uses TRBV4-3 and TRBJ2-1; D gene unclear. The CDR3 is 15 residues long. CDR1 and CDR2 (germline): LGHNA, YSLEER. Trimming took 2 bases from V and 8 from J, leaving 16 bases between them.

This clonotype was seen only a few times. The V gene is TRBV5-1, the J gene TRBJ2-7; either TRBD1 or TRBD2 may fit D (7 bases each). The CDR3 is 15 residues long. The germline gives CDR1 SGHRS, CDR2 YFSETQ. V was trimmed by 3 bases and J by 3 bases, leaving 16 bases between them. CDR3 in amino acids: CASSSGGADDYEQYF. For the CDR3, the DNA is TGCGCCAGCAGCTCAGGGGGGGCGGACGACTACGAGCAGTACTTC.

The chain joins TRBV20-1 to TRBJ1-1; D remains unclear. The V gene lost 1 base and the J gene lost 1 base, with 10 bases spanning the gap. The V gene's germline CDR1 is DFQATT and CDR2 SNEGSKA (reference sequence). This CDR3 contains 14 residues. The CDR3 spells CSARVLGRNTEAFF. CDR3 nucleotides: TGCAGTGCTAGAGTATTAGGTCGGAACACTGAAGCTTTCTTT.

This clonotype was counted between two and nine times. The chain links TRBV15 to TRBJ1-2; 8 bases fit TRBD1. Germline V gene data show CDR1 as LNHNV and CDR2 as YYDKDF (reference sequence). V shed 5 bases, J shed 4 bases, and the junction held 15 bases outside the gene matches. The CDR3 totals 17 residues. Here the CDR3 reads CATSGSNPDRAGYGYTF. In nucleotides, the CDR3 is TGTGCCACCAGCGGCTCCAACCCGGACAGGGCTGGCTATGGCTACACCTTC.

At least ten counts were recorded for this clonotype. J is TRBJ1-3 and V is TRBV6-5; D is possibly TRBD1 (5 bases). The CDR3 runs to 12 residues. V lost 8 bases, J lost 8 bases, and 13 bases lay in between. Germline-derived CDR1 and CDR2 are MNHEY and SVGAGI. The CDR3 protein is CASGNWGDTIYF. The CDR3, as DNA: TGTGCCAGCGGCAATTGGGGCGACACCATATATTTT.

To note about this clonotype: One junction end disagrees with the germline gene, perhaps due to a read error. The chain carries TRBV12-3 or TRBV12-4 and TRBJ2-5; no clear D. CDR3 length equals 11 residues. CDR3 sequence: CASSLGGPRAF. The CDR3 DNA follows: TGTGCCAGCAGTTTAGGCGGACCTAGGGCCTTC.

This chain links TRBV18 with TRBJ1-1; 9 bases map to TRBD1. The J segment lost 5 bases and the V segment lost 2 bases, leaving 6 bases of the junction unmatched. Germline assignment: CDR1 KGHSH and CDR2 LQKENI. The CDR3 extends over 15 amino acids. The CDR3 loop reads CASSPTTDRGTEAFF. The CDR3 coding sequence is TGTGCCAGCTCACCAACCACAGACAGGGGGACTGAAGCTTTCTTT.

V gene TRBV7-9 combines with J gene TRBJ2-2, with TRBD2 matching 9 bases. V shed 6 bases and J 2 bases; nucleotides not matched to a gene: 4. The CDR3 consists of 15 residues. Germline CDR1 is SEHNR and CDR2 is FQNEAQ (reference sequence). The DNA for the CDR3 is TGTGCCAGCAGGTCTAGCGGGGTAAACACCGGGGAGCTGTTTTTT. Translated, it gives CASRSSGVNTGELFF.

CDR3 amino acids: CASSLEDRPGYTF. DNA for the CDR3: TGTGCCAGCAGTTTAGAGGACAGACCTGGCTACACCTTC. This chain links TRBV12-3 or TRBV12-4 with TRBJ1-2, with a tentative D call TRBD1 (6 bases). The CDR3 contains 13 residues. V dropped 1 base and J dropped 7 bases, with 10 bases sitting between them.

This clonotype appeared many times. This chain joins TRBV6-5 and TRBJ1-6, with D perhaps matching TRBD1 (6 bases). CDR3 length equals 12 residues. From germline, CDR1 is MNHEY and CDR2 SVGAGI. The V end lost 5 bases, the J end lost 10 bases, and 9 bases lay between the germline ends. This CDR3 reads CASSTGGSPLHF. Written as DNA, the CDR3 is TGTGCCAGCAGTACGGGGGGCTCACCCCTCCACTTT.

This clonotype was recorded only once. The V call is TRBV5-1, the J call TRBJ2-7; a weak D match, TRBD1 (5 bases). Germline assignment: CDR1 SGHRS and CDR2 YFSETQ. Trimming cost V 1 base and J 3 bases, with 11 bases left between them. This CDR3 has 14 residues. Written as DNA, the CDR3 is TGCGCCAGCAGCTTGTGGGGCAGGGTCTACGAGCAGTACTTC. This sequence encodes CASSLWGRVYEQYF.

The CDR3 spells CASSPTGYEQFF. In DNA form, the CDR3 reads TGTGCCAGCAGCCCTACCGGGTATGAGCAGTTCTTC. The chain uses TRBV12-3 or TRBV12-4 and TRBJ2-1; D call uncertain. The CDR3 has 12 amino acids. The germline V and J ends were trimmed by 6 bases and 8 bases, with 11 bases remaining between them.

The rearrangement links TRBV20-1 to TRBJ1-2; TRBD1 agrees at 9 bases. Germline CDR1 is DFQATT and CDR2 is SNEGSKA (reference sequence). This CDR3 comprises 12 residues. V gave up 6 bases and J gave up 8 bases; unmatched junction bases: 7. CDR3 sequence: CSARDRVYGYTF. The CDR3 DNA is TGCAGTGCCCGGGACAGGGTCTACGGCTACACCTTC.

The CDR3 here is CASSGGSGEQFF. The CDR3 bases are TGTGCCAGCAGTGGAGGGAGCGGGGAGCAGTTCTTC. This chain links TRBV12-3 or TRBV12-4 with TRBJ2-1, with D possibly matching TRBD2 (6 bases). The CDR3 is 12 amino acids. Trimming removed 5 bases from V and 10 bases from J, with 12 bases in between.

On this clonotype itself: Relative to the germline gene, one junction end is altered; a read error may explain this. The J gene is TRBJ2-3, the V gene TRBV7-2; 7 bases are shared with TRBD2. The CDR3 contains 16 residues. Germline CDR1 and CDR2: SGHTA and FQGNSA. CDR3 nucleotides: TGTGCCAGCAGCTTAGATTCCAGGGAGGGCACAGGTACGCAGTATTTT. As protein: CASSLDSREGTGTQYF. Looking up the rest from reference TRBV7-2 and TRBJ2-3 gives the full variable domain: GAGVSQSPSNKVTEKGKDVELRCDPISGHTALYWYRQSLGQGLEFLIYFQGNSAPDKSGLPSDRFSAERTGGSVSTLTIQRTQQEDSAVYLCASSLDSREGTGTQYFGPGTRLTVL.

The chain joins TRBV20-1 to TRBJ2-2; D perhaps matches TRBD1 (6 bases). Germline V CDR1 and CDR2: DFQATT, SNEGSKA (reference sequence). This CDR3 is built from 14 residues. Trimming removed 2 bases at V and 5 bases at J, with 12 bases between. In DNA form, the CDR3 reads TGCAGTGCTAGATACCCACAGGGAACCGGGGAGCTGTTTTTT. Translated: CSARYPQGTGELFF.